This T cell receptor beta chain originates from a study of control samples from healthy donors and cancer patients. Some clones are missing from TCRdb's copy, which holds only in-frame ones; the method was immunoSEQ multiplex PCR. The table includes about 75,000 clones, around 94% detected once. Per the germline V gene, CDR1 is LNHDA and CDR2 is SQIVND (reference sequence). Trimming shortened V by 3 bases and J by 5 bases, and 14 bases separated the two germline ends. The length of the CDR3 is 15 residues. Sequencing was done on a sample of blood. The V gene is TRBV19, the J gene TRBJ1-5, with a tentative D call TRBD1 (6 bases). This TCR was sampled from a woman aged 40 to 50 in good health. CDR3 nucleotides: TGTGCCAGTAGTATGCGCAGGGGAATGGATCAGCCCCAGCATTTT. This encodes CASSMRRGMDQPQHF.